This T cell receptor beta chain was sequenced in a study of cytomegalovirus exposure and HLA in healthy donors. In the case of this clone: Its target is unknown.

Study-wide results and caveats: As immune exposure information, only CMV serostatus was available. The authors later found TCR association rates varying by HLA locus, with DRB1 most and HLA-C fewest.

CDR1 MDHEN and CDR2 SYDVKM come from the germline V gene. CDR3 size: 14 residues. V lost 5 bases to trimming and J lost 2 bases; unmatched junction nucleotides: 0. The PCR was carried out with 60 Vbeta primers and 13 Jbeta primers. Here immunoSEQ multiplex PCR was the method, and the copy in TCRdb shows in-frame clones only, minus some. The table has about 160,000 clones, about four fifths seen once. The V and J genes are TRBV28 and TRBJ2-1; 10 bases are a match to TRBD2. This clonotype originated in a male donor in good health and CMV-seropositive. Material: PBMCs. CDR3 DNA: TGTGCCAGCAGTCTAGCGGGAGCCTACAATGAGCAGTTCTTC. This translates into CASSLAGAYNEQFF.